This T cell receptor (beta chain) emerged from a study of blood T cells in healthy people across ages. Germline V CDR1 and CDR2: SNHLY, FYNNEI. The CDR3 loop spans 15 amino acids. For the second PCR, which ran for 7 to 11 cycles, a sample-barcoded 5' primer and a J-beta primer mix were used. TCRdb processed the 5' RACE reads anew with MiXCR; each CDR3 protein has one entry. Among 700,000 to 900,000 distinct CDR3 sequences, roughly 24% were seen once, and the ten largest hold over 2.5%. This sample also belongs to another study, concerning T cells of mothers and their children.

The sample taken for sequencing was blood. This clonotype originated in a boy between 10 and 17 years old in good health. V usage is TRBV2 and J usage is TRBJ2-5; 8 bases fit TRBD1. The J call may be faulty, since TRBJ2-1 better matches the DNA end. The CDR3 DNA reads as TGTGCCAGCAGTGAATTAGGGCAGGGGGCCAATGAGCAGTTCTTC. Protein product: CASSELGQGANEQFF.